This T cell receptor (beta chain) was recorded in a study of blood T cells in healthy people across ages (dated by TCRdb to between 2014 and 2016). For the study in its entirety: In model experiments, template switching captured about one uniquely barcoded TCR beta cDNA molecule for every two T cells. To avoid experimental bias, donors of different ages were randomly spread across the sequencing lanes. Using deep sequencing normalized with unique cDNA molecular identifiers, the study measured how TCR beta repertoire diversity changes with age. For two donors (one aged 18 to 30 and one aged 80 or older), the study analyzed two additional independent replicas of 1 million unique cDNA reads from the same blood draw. The donors were split into four age groups: young (average about 15 years), middle-aged (roughly 39), aged (approximately 59) and long-lived (approximately 80). Overall results and qualifications from the work: Conclusive comparison of naive and antigen-experienced compartments was prevented by the profiling of bulk unsorted PBMCs. Estimates of total diversity from one million sequenced T cells were regarded as lower bounds and underestimates. Observed TCR beta diversity per million T cells fell roughly linearly with age, and a significant reduction was already apparent by age around 44. The CMV infection status of donors was not known, potentially confounding age-related changes in expanded clonotypes. The percentage of naive T cells measured by flow cytometry correlated strongly with observed TCR beta diversity. The long-lived group showed more naive CD4+ T cells, fewer expanded clones and increased TCR diversity than the aged group, suggesting age selection.

Systemically healthy Caucasian individuals from Russia, some 40 in total and aged roughly 6 to 100 years, were included as donors. Ten milliliters of peripheral blood were collected from each donor into EDTA-treated Vacutainer tubes. Ficoll-Paque density-gradient centrifugation was used to isolate PBMCs, with at least 7 million per sample. Trizol reagent was used to extract total RNA from PBMCs, with at least 5.5 micrograms per sample. The percentages of naive CD45RAhigh/CD27high T cells were determined by flow cytometry on a PBMC aliquot from every donor. The CDR1 and CDR2 encoded by the germline V gene (reference sequence) are LGHDT and YNNKEL. From the cysteine through the phenylalanine, the CDR3 covers 11 amino acids. The kept DNA is CDR3 alone, 33 bases in frame from the first base. Trimming removed 3 bases from V and 11 bases from J, leaving 10 bases between the germline ends. This clonotype was observed many times. Its antigen is still unknown. Base qualities are not at hand, and no much larger clone is one base apart.

Library construction relied on 5' RACE. Data came from an Illumina HiSeq 2500. A second PCR of roughly 7 to 11 cycles was performed with a sample-barcoded 5' primer and a J-beta primer mix. Each TCR beta cDNA molecule received a unique molecular identifier from a template-switch 5' adaptor carrying 12 random nucleotides. Each sample yielded at least 2.5 million CDR3-containing paired-end reads. All of the RNA was converted into first-strand cDNA using the Mint cDNA synthesis kit, with a TRBC-specific oligonucleotide serving as the primer. Following uracil-DNA glycosylase treatment, all cDNA underwent a first 18-cycle PCR with the universal primers M1SS and BC2_uni_R. In the authors' own workflow: For normalization, 1 million high-quality reads, each with a distinct molecular identifier, were randomly selected from each sample. Instead of being binned into consensus sequences, reads that shared molecular identifiers were thrown out. MiTCR, set to a Q25 quality threshold and the strictest error-elimination algorithm, was used for CDR3 identification, clonotype clustering and error correction. A nonparametric unseen species model with Euler transformation was used to estimate lower-bound total TCR beta diversity. TCRdb took the public reads, trimmed them with fastp at Q25, ran MiXCR for clone calling and kept in-frame beta chains. Entries that share a CDR3 protein sequence are merged under the most common genes and DNA. The V and J calls come from TCRdb's annotation, not from the publication. The sample table lists just under 900,000 distinct CDR3 sequences, under 30% of them with a count of one. The top ten constitute roughly 17% of the sample.

The V and J genes are TRBV3-1 and TRBJ1-2; matching of 5 bases hints at TRBD1 as the D gene. The receptor comes from a woman of 80 years or more in good health. Sequencing used blood. The nucleotide sequence is given as TGTGCCAGCAGCCAGGGACTTGAATACACCTTC. Protein translation: CASSQGLEYTF. The CDR3 plus the reference TRBV3-1 and TRBJ1-2 genes for the other parts give the full variable domain: DTAVSQTPKYLVTQMGNDKSIKCEQNLGHDTMYWYKQDSKKFLKIMFSYNNKELIINETVPNRFSPKSPDKAHLNLHINSLELGDSAVYFCASSQGLEYTFGSGTRLTVV.